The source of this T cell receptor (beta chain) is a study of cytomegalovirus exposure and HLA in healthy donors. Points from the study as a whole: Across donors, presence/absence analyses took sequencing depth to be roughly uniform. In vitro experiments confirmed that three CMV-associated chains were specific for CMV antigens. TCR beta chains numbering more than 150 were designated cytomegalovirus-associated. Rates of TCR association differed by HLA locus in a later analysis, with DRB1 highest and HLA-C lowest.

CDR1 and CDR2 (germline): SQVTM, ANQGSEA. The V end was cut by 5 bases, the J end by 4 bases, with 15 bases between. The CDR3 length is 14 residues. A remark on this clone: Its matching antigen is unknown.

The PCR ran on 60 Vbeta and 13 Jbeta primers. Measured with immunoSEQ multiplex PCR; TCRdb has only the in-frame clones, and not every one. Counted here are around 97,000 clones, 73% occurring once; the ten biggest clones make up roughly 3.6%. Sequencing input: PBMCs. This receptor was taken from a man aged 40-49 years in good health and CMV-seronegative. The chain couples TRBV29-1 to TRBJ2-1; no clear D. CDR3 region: CSVLLPTLYNEQFF. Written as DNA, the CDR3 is TGCAGCGTTCTTCTACCAACGTTGTACAATGAGCAGTTCTTC.